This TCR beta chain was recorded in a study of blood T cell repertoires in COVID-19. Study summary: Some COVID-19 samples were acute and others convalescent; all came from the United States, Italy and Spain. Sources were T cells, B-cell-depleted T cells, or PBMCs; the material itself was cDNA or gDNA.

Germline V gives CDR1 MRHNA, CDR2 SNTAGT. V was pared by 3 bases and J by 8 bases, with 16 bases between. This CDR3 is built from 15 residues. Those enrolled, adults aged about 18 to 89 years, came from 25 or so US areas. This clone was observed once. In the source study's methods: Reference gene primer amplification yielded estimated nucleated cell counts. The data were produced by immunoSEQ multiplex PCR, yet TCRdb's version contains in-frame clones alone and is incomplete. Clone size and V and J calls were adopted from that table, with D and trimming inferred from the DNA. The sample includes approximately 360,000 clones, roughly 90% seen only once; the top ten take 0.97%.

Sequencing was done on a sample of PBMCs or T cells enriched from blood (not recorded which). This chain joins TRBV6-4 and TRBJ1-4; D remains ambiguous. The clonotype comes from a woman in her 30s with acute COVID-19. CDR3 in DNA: TGTGCCAGCAGTGAATCGGCAGGATCTTCAGAAAAACTGTTTTTT. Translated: CASSESAGSSEKLFF.